This T cell receptor (beta chain) was retrieved from a study of CD4+ T cells in melanoma (dated by TCRdb to the early 2020s). Regarding the research as a whole: Neoantigen-specific CD4+ T cells in human melanoma were investigated in the study. The investigation overall reported the following: Neoantigen-specific CD4+ T cells in melanoma were reported to show diverse differentiation states. The report described a correlation between neoantigen-specific CD4+ T cells and the function of CD8+ T cells, macrophages and B cells.

Libraries were prepared through the immunoSEQ multiplex PCR assay. What TCRdb holds here is the immuneACCESS table cut down to in-frame rearrangements. Part of the clones is not present; checked against another copy, under half of the missing clones reflect an unresolved V gene, and the others are unexplained. This sample comprises approximately 14,000 clones, 80% to 85% of them detected only once. Roughly 6.6% of the sample comes from the top ten. Donors were patients with melanoma. Comment on this clone: Its antigen is still unknown. Base qualities are not at hand, and no much larger clone is one base apart.

V trim: 6 bases; J trim: 9 bases; unmatched bases: 5. In the germline V gene, CDR1 corresponds to SNHLY and CDR2 to FYNNEI. From the cysteine through the phenylalanine, the CDR3 covers 12 amino acids. Just CDR3 DNA is preserved here, 36 bases in frame from base 1. The V and J segments used are TRBV2 and TRBJ2-1; TRBD1 matches 7 bases in the middle. The sample comprised cells from a culture (not recorded whether cultured in vitro). This TCR came from a human donor with melanoma. The CDR3: CASRRQGGEQFF. The nucleotide sequence reads TGTGCCAGCAGGCGACAGGGCGGTGAGCAGTTCTTC.